The clone carrying this TCR beta chain was seen a few times. Genomic DNA served as template for TCR beta VDJ and CDR3 profiling. TCRdb passed the reads through MiXCR, listing each CDR3 protein once. The table has 42,000 or so distinct CDR3 sequences, about 70% seen once; the top ten hold more than 20%. This sample is drawn from a study of CD8+CD57+ T cells in acquired aplastic anemia. Study as a whole: The study obtained an average of 3.2 ug of DNA from sorted CD4+ and CD8+ cells.

Germline V gene data show CDR1 as LNHNV and CDR2 as YYDKDF (reference sequence). The CDR3 extends over 15 amino acids. J was trimmed by 4 bases and V by 6 bases; bases with no gene match: 7. The J gene is TRBJ1-5, the V gene TRBV15; 9 positions agree with TRBD1. Sequencing input: sorted CD4+, CD8+, or CD8+CD57+ T cells (not recorded which) from PBMCs. The sequence was obtained from a human donor in good health, serving as a control. The CDR3 DNA reads as TGTGCCACCAGGGGGGACAGGGTTGAGAATCAGCCCCAGCATTTT. This gives the protein CATRGDRVENQPQHF.